This TCR beta chain was sequenced during a study of T cells in Graves' hyperthyroidism and ophthalmopathy. Study conclusions and caveats: A model of 13 V-J features distinguished ophthalmopathy from stable hyperthyroidism.

Calling Graves' hyperthyroidism stable meant ophthalmopathy did not progress within 18 months. This clonotype occurred a few times. Antigen: not known. The CDR3 runs 17 residues. The ends were cut back, 0 bases at V and 0 bases at J, with 11 bases in the middle. TCR beta CDR3 region amplification was performed from RNA transcripts. The HTBI set primed first-round TCR CDR3 RT-PCR. TCRdb redid the calling of the multiplex PCR reads with MiXCR, one entry per CDR3 protein. The sample consists of under 350,000 distinct CDR3 sequences, roughly 18% of them appearing once. V usage is TRBV12-3 or TRBV12-4 and J usage is TRBJ2-2, with D unresolved. The specimen sequenced was blood. This receptor was identified in a woman in her forties or fifties with Graves' hyperthyroidism. The CDR3 region is CASSLAGLTANTGELFF. The CDR3 DNA reads TGTGCCAGCAGTTTAGCAGGGCTTACAGCGAACACCGGGGAGCTGTTTTTT.